This TCR beta chain was captured by sequencing in a study of identical twins. Findings of the study overall: Excess twin sharing in beta out-of-frame sequences was weaker.

TCRdb itself ran the 5' RACE reads through MiXCR, one entry per CDR3 protein. Among some 500,000 distinct CDR3 sequences listed, roughly 9.5% were seen once. This CDR3 is built from 15 residues. In germline, CDR1 is SEHNR, CDR2 FQNEAQ (reference sequence). V lost 1 base, J lost 7 bases, and 4 bases stayed unmatched. Donors were all healthy Caucasians. This clonotype occurred a few times. Antigen specificity is unknown. This same sample was also taken into another study, of yellow fever vaccine responses in identical twins.

The chain links TRBV7-9 to TRBJ1-6, with 7 positions matching TRBD1. Sequenced sample: PBMCs. This TCR derives from a woman younger than 30 in good health. The chain's CDR3 is CASSLGQGPNSPLHF. As DNA, the CDR3 is TGTGCCAGCAGCTTAGGACAGGGTCCCAATTCACCCCTCCACTTT.